This T cell receptor (beta chain) was obtained from a study of T cell responses to AZD1222 COVID-19 vaccine. TCRdb's table, derived via immunoSEQ multiplex PCR, lists solely in-frame clones and lacks some. This sample has about 110,000 clones; over 80% occur once, and the top ten carry about 6.8%. The V gene end was trimmed by 6 bases and the J gene end by 8 bases; junction bases not matched to a gene: 10. Germline values: CDR1 MNHEY, CDR2 SVGAGI. CDR3 length: 14 residues. The chain carries TRBV6-5 and TRBJ2-3; TRBD1 aligns across 8 bases. The TCR was taken from an adult who received the AZD1222 COVID-19 vaccine. The sequencing used peripheral blood, collected 28 days after the second AZD1222 dose. Here the CDR3 DNA reads TGTGCCAGCAGCTCGGACAGGGTTGGTTTTACGCAGTATTTT. It translates to CASSSDRVGFTQYF.